One and the same sample provided the 14 T cell receptor beta chains below, sequenced in a study of beta chain features in type 1 diabetes. The study, taken as a whole, reports: The study found moderately but significantly shorter TCRB CDR3s in all four CD4+ subsets of Type 1 diabetes patients.

Antigens of these TCRs are unknown. Sequencing targeted expressed TCRB transcripts, as all isolated RNA had been reverse transcribed. The table came from immunoSEQ multiplex PCR; TCRdb's copy has only in-frame clones and leaves some out. Among around 56,000 clones listed, around 53% were seen once. The sequenced sample was Tregs from blood. The source is a woman in her 40s with type 1 diabetes.

The chain combines TRBV6-1 with TRBJ1-2; D perhaps matches TRBD1 (5 bases). The germline gives CDR1 MNHNS, CDR2 SASEGT. The CDR3 is made up of 13 amino acids. The V end was cut by 5 bases, the J end by 4 bases, with 11 bases between. CDR3 DNA sequence: TGTGCCAGCAGTTTACAGGATTCCTATGGCTACACCTTC. This codes for CASSLQDSYGYTF.

The chain links TRBV6-1 to TRBJ1-6; tentatively, D is TRBD1 (5 bases). This CDR3 contains 14 residues. Germline lookup yields CDR1 MNHNS and CDR2 SASEGT. V shed 2 bases and J shed 14 bases, with 16 bases lying between them. The CDR3 loop reads CASSELGRGLTLHF. The CDR3 DNA reads as TGTGCCAGCAGTGAACTAGGGCGGGGACTTACCCTCCACTTT.

The V and J genes are TRBV4-2 and TRBJ1-2; 8 nucleotides align to TRBD1. After removal of 4 bases from V and 4 bases from J, the junction contained 8 bases not matched to a gene. CDR3 length equals 15 residues. Germline-derived CDR1 and CDR2 are LGHNA and YNFKEQ. CDR3 DNA sequence: TGTGCCAGCAGCCCGTGGACAGGGAAGAGCTATGGCTACACCTTC. Protein: CASSPWTGKSYGYTF.

This chain links TRBV5-1 with TRBJ2-7, with 10 bases that match TRBD2. Germline CDR1 reads SGHRS; CDR2 reads YFSETQ. V gave up 0 bases and J gave up 9 bases; unmatched junction bases: 3. The CDR3 consists of 13 residues. The CDR3 is CASSLGTSGLQYF. CDR3 nucleotide sequence: TGCGCCAGCAGCTTGGGGACTAGCGGACTGCAGTACTTC.

In nucleotides, the CDR3 is TGTGCCAGCAGCTTAGCCCCCGGGTATGGCTACACCTTC. As protein: CASSLAPGYGYTF. The chain couples TRBV7-9 to TRBJ1-2; no clear D gene. V dropped 0 bases and J dropped 5 bases, with 7 bases sitting between them. CDR1 is SEHNR, CDR2 FQNEAQ, per germline (reference sequence). This CDR3 is built from 13 residues.

The gene calls are TRBV19 and TRBJ2-7; TRBD2 aligns across 8 bases. Unmatched junction bases numbered 10, after V lost 5 bases and J lost 4 bases. The CDR3 loop spans 15 amino acids. Per the germline V gene, CDR1 is LNHDA and CDR2 is SQIVND (reference sequence). In nucleotides, the CDR3 is TGTGCCAGTAGTGCGTTGACTAGCGCCACGTACGAGCAGTACTTC. This encodes CASSALTSATYEQYF.

This chain links TRBV19 with TRBJ1-5, with 8 bases identical to TRBD1. Trimming removed 3 bases from V and 6 bases from J; junction bases left unmatched: 7. CDR1 and CDR2 (germline): LNHDA, SQIVND (reference sequence). The CDR3 is made up of 15 amino acids. The CDR3 loop is CASSMDRVLGQPQHF. The CDR3 DNA reads as TGTGCCAGTAGTATGGACAGGGTGTTGGGTCAGCCCCAGCATTTT.

This chain connects TRBV18 to TRBJ2-3; 7 nucleotides align to TRBD2. The CDR3 spans 16 residues. With V trimmed by 6 bases and J by 0 bases, 9 bases remained unmatched. Looked up from germline, CDR1 is KGHSH and CDR2 is LQKENI. The CDR3 DNA sequence: TGTGCCAGCTCCAAATGGGGACTATCTAGCACAGATACGCAGTATTTT. It yields the protein CASSKWGLSSTDTQYF.

This clone was detected a few times. This chain joins TRBV7-3 and TRBJ2-1, with 11 bases fitting TRBD1. CDR1 is SGHTA, CDR2 FQGTGA, per germline. This CDR3 is 15 amino acids long. V shed 3 bases, J shed 3 bases, and the junction held 1 base outside the gene matches. The CDR3 DNA follows: TGTGCCAGCAGCTTGGACAGGGGGCTCTACAATGAGCAGTTCTTC. This encodes CASSLDRGLYNEQFF. Full variable domain (missing parts from reference TRBV7-3 and TRBJ2-1): GAGVSQTPSNKVTEKGKYVELRCDPISGHTALYWYRQSLGQGPEFLIYFQGTGAADDSGLPNDRFFAVRPEGSVSTLKIQRTERGDSAVYLCASSLDRGLYNEQFFGPGTRLTVL.

The gene calls are TRBV7-2 and TRBJ2-7; 8 nucleotides align to TRBD1. The germline V gene has CDR1 SGHTA and CDR2 FQGNSA. The V and J ends lost 5 bases and 3 bases, in that order; junction bases with no gene match: 3. The length of the CDR3 is 13 residues. CDR3 amino acids: CASSVDRGYEQYF. In DNA, the CDR3 is TGTGCCAGCAGCGTCGACAGGGGCTACGAGCAGTACTTC.

The rearrangement links TRBV5-1 to TRBJ2-2, with D possibly matching TRBD2 (5 bases). The V end was cut by 0 bases, the J end by 6 bases, with 12 bases between. Germline V gene lookup returns CDR1 SGHRS and CDR2 YFSETQ. This CDR3 has 15 residues. Here the CDR3 DNA reads TGCGCCAGCAGCTTGGACGACCTCGGGGCCGGGGAGCTGTTTTTT. Amino acid sequence: CASSLDDLGAGELFF.

This clone was found a few times. The chain recombines TRBV15 with TRBJ1-4, with D tentatively TRBD1 (6 bases). V shed 3 bases and J shed 8 bases, with 16 bases lying between them. Germline V gene data show CDR1 as LNHNV and CDR2 as YYDKDF (reference sequence). This CDR3 has 15 amino acids. CDR3 sequence (DNA): TGTGCCACCAGCAGGTCCCAGGGGCAAGGGGAAAAACTGTTTTTT. Protein product: CATSRSQGQGEKLFF.

This clone was recorded once. The V and J genes are TRBV5-1 and TRBJ2-3; 8 bases line up with TRBD1. The V segment lost 4 bases and the J segment 1 base; nucleotides outside the gene matches: 8. This CDR3 region has 16 residues. Germline V gene data show CDR1 as SGHRS and CDR2 as YFSETQ. Here the CDR3 reads CASSQTTGVGTDTQYF. CDR3 nucleotides: TGCGCCAGCAGCCAAACGACAGGGGTGGGCACAGATACGCAGTATTTT.

This chain connects TRBV20-1 to TRBJ1-2; no firm D call. CDR1 DFQATT and CDR2 SNEGSKA come from the germline V gene (reference sequence). Trimming took 6 bases from V and 4 from J, leaving 3 bases between them. This CDR3 comprises 9 residues. The chain's CDR3 is CSALYGYTF. In DNA, the CDR3 is TGCAGTGCCCTCTATGGCTACACCTTC.